This T cell receptor beta chain was captured by sequencing in a study of shared clonotypes between healthy human individuals. V lost 2 bases, J lost 5 bases, and 5 bases stayed unmatched. The CDR3 extends over 15 amino acids. CDR1 is KGHSH, CDR2 LQKENI, per germline. Generated by immunoSEQ multiplex PCR, the TCRdb table keeps only in-frame clones and is missing some. Of over 400,000 clones listed, 90% to 97% are singletons. The table lists this clone with a count of one. The chain links TRBV18 to TRBJ2-2; TRBD2 agrees at 7 bases. The sequencing input was naive CD4+ T cells sorted from blood. Subset defined: CD45RA+ positively selected. The clonotype originates from a woman aged 25 to 39 in good health. The CDR3 nucleotides are TGTGCCAGCTCACCAAGCCTAGCGGAGACCGGGGAGCTGTTTTTT. It encodes CASSPSLAETGELFF.